This T cell receptor (beta chain) originates from a study of early T cells in non-severe SARS-CoV-2 infection. Study in general: Chains were unpaired, as sequencing was done on bulk RNA from unsorted whole blood. Study-wide points: There was a bias toward anti-spike CD8 responses in VDJdb matching, which missed private and CD4 specificities.

Germline V gives CDR1 SQVTM, CDR2 ANQGSEA. The CDR3 has 11 amino acids. The ends were cut back, 4 bases at V and 6 bases at J, with 9 bases in the middle. Points on this clonotype: Its specificity is not known.

Individual cDNA molecules received unique molecular identifiers during library preparation. TCRdb independently ran MiXCR on the 5' RACE reads; one entry per CDR3 protein. Here the sample spans over 60,000 distinct CDR3 sequences, roughly 8.7% being singletons. This chain uses TRBV29-1 with TRBJ1-2; D not certain. The specimen sequenced was whole blood. This clonotype was obtained from an adult who was a healthcare worker with PCR-confirmed SARS-CoV-2 infection or an uninfected control (not recorded which). CDR3 DNA sequence: TGCAGCGTTGCCGACCGAGATGGCTACACCTTC. It specifies CSVADRDGYTF.